This T cell receptor beta chain was sequenced for a study of blood T cell repertoires in COVID-19. The wider study: T cells, B-cell-depleted T cells, or PBMCs supplied cDNA or gDNA.

In the original analysis: Reference gene primers were amplified, and this amplification served to estimate nucleated cell counts. Measured with immunoSEQ multiplex PCR; TCRdb has only the in-frame clones, and not every one. V and J calls and clone size are copied from that table; D and trimming were computed from the DNA. The sample carries some 130,000 clones, 70% to 85% recorded once. This clone was seen at least ten times. V lost 0 bases and J lost 0, with 9 bases in between. CDR1 and CDR2 (germline): MNHEY, SVGAGI. This CDR3 comprises 15 residues. This chain connects TRBV6-5 to TRBJ2-7, with D perhaps TRBD2 (5 bases). The origin of this receptor is a man between 60 and 75 years old with acute or convalescent COVID-19. The sequenced sample consisted of peripheral blood. This CDR3 reads CASSYSRGSSYEQYF. The CDR3 DNA reads TGTGCCAGCAGTTACTCACGGGGTAGCTCCTACGAGCAGTACTTC.